A single sample is the source of the 32 T cell receptor beta chains below, sequenced in a study of Graves' ophthalmopathy and Graves' hyperthyroidism. TCR beta CDR3 regions were amplified from RNA transcripts. First-round RT-PCR relied on HTBI primers, and a second-round multiplex PCR came next. One entry per CDR3 protein results from TCRdb running MiXCR on the multiplex PCR reads. The repertoire has about 640,000 distinct CDR3 sequences, roughly two fifths of them found once; the top ten carry under 3.5%. The source material was peripheral blood. These receptor sequences come from an adult man with Graves' ophthalmopathy.

This clonotype was picked up a small number of times. This chain links TRBV27 with TRBJ2-7; 8 bases are a match to TRBD2. Trimming at V came to 4 bases and at J to 7 bases, leaving 9 bases not matched to a gene. In germline, CDR1 is MNHEY, CDR2 SMNVEV (reference sequence). This CDR3 is built from 14 residues. CDR3 in DNA: TGTGCCAGCAGTTCTGGGCGGGGGGCCTGGGAGCAGTACTTC. It specifies CASSSGRGAWEQYF.

This clonotype has more than one count but fewer than ten. CDR3 region: CASSHWPRDRGRNTEAFF. CDR3 coding DNA: TGTGCCAGCAGCCACTGGCCCAGGGACAGGGGGCGAAACACTGAAGCTTTCTTT. The chain joins TRBV9 to TRBJ1-1; 12 nucleotides align to TRBD1. V trimming: 4 bases; J trimming: 2 bases; junction bases outside the gene matches: 12. Germline CDR1 is SGDLS and CDR2 is YYNGEE. This CDR3 comprises 18 residues.

The chain links TRBV7-3 to TRBJ1-5; weak D call: TRBD1 (6 bases). Germline loops: CDR1 SGHTA, CDR2 FQGTGA. CDR3 length: 15 amino acids. The germline V and J ends were trimmed by 0 bases and 10 bases, with 16 bases remaining between them. The CDR3: CASSLTQGTDTPQHF. For the CDR3, the DNA is TGTGCCAGCAGCTTAACACAGGGCACCGACACACCCCAGCATTTT.

This clonotype was seen at least ten times. The V gene is TRBV11-2, the J gene TRBJ2-7; possibly TRBD1 for D (6 bases). Trimming stripped 6 bases from V and 4 bases from J, with 16 bases between. CDR1 and CDR2 from the germline V gene are SGHAT and FQNNGV. The CDR3 has 14 residues. CDR3 sequence reads: CASRRGTGWYEQYF. As DNA, the CDR3 is TGTGCCAGCAGGAGGGGTACAGGGTGGTACGAGCAGTACTTC.

In regard to this clonotype: Germline and junction disagree at one end, which may indicate a read error. The V and J genes are TRBV9 and TRBJ1-2; D unresolved. The CDR3 runs 16 residues. The germline CDR1 and CDR2 sequences are SGDLS and YYNGEE. The CDR3 DNA follows: TGTGCCAGCAGCCCTGCCGGCGGGCCGCTCGGCTATGGCTACTCCTTC. Its protein is CASSPAGGPLGYGYSF.

The table lists this clonotype with a count of one. One base away lies a much larger clone, so this may be a sequencing read error. The CDR3 bases are TGTGCCAGCAGCCAGGGCAATGGCAATCAGCCCCAGCATTTT. It codes for CASSQGNGNQPQHF. The chain employs TRBV12-3 or TRBV12-4 and TRBJ1-5, with D possibly TRBD1 on 5 matching bases. Trimming cost V 6 bases and J 2 bases, with 11 bases left between them. This CDR3 has 14 amino acids.

As concerns this clonotype: A clone one base away is much larger, so this may be a read error. The V and J genes are TRBV12-3 or TRBV12-4 and TRBJ2-2, with D possibly TRBD1 on 5 matching bases. This CDR3 comprises 15 residues. In nucleotides, the CDR3 is TGTGCCAGCAGTTGGGGCAGCACGAACACCAGGGAGCTGTTTTTT. This encodes CASSWGSTNTRELFF.

Worth noting for this clonotype: The germline gene is not matched at one end of the junction; a read error may be the cause. The rearrangement links TRBV29-1 to TRBJ2-5; 16 bases fit TRBD2. The CDR3 consists of 17 residues. Per germline, CDR1 SQVTM and CDR2 ANQGSEA. CDR3 DNA: TGTGCCTGGGGATCCGGGACTAGCGGGGGGGCCCCAGAGACCCAGTACTTC. Translation: CAWGSGTSGGAPETQYF. Combining the CDR3 with reference TRBV29-1 and TRBJ2-5 gives the whole variable domain SAVISQKPSRDICQRGTSLTIQCQVDSQVTMMFWYRQQPGQSLTLIATANQGSEATYESGFVIDKFPISRPNLTFSTLTVSNMSPEDSSIYLCAWGSGTSGGAPETQYFGPGTRLLVL.

The chain recombines TRBV19 with TRBJ2-5; D is perhaps TRBD1 (8 bases). The CDR3 is made up of 14 amino acids. Germline-derived CDR1 and CDR2 are LNHDA and SQIVND (reference sequence). Trimming removed 5 bases from V and 5 bases from J, with 15 bases in between. CDR3 sequence: CASSVQGGKETQYF. CDR3 nucleotides: TGTGCCAGTAGTGTACAGGGGGGGAAGGAGACCCAGTACTTC.

This clonotype was seen at least ten times. V usage is TRBV29-1 and J usage is TRBJ1-5; a weak D match, TRBD1 (5 bases). V was shortened by 5 bases and J by 0 bases, with 8 bases between the two germline ends. There are 13 residues in the CDR3. Germline V gives CDR1 SQVTM, CDR2 ANQGSEA. Here the CDR3 reads CSVQRGSNQPQHF. CDR3 nucleotide sequence: TGCAGCGTTCAGAGGGGTAGCAATCAGCCCCAGCATTTT.

This clonotype appeared once. The junction does not match germline at one end; this may be a read error. The rearrangement uses TRBV10-3 and TRBJ1-6; 7 bases map to TRBD1. In germline, CDR1 is ENHRY, CDR2 SYGVKD. CDR3 size: 15 residues. CDR3 protein: CASSEQAGGNSPLHF. CDR3 coding DNA: TGTGCCAGCAGTGAACAGGCAGGGGGTAATTCACCCCTCCACTTT.

The genes are TRBV10-3 and TRBJ2-7; the match to TRBD2 covers 9 bases. CDR3 length: 15 residues. The trim removed 4 bases at V and 0 bases at J, leaving 4 bases unmatched. Germline assignment: CDR1 ENHRY and CDR2 SYGVKD. The CDR3 DNA is TGTGCCATCAGTGGGTCTAGCGGGATCTCCTACGAGCAGTACTTC. Translating it yields CAISGSSGISYEQYF.

In regard to this clonotype: One end of the junction fails to match germline, which may point to a read error. This chain uses TRBV9 with TRBJ1-4, with D perhaps matching TRBD1 (6 bases). CDR1 is SGDLS and CDR2 is YYNGEE in the germline V gene. The CDR3 runs to 12 residues. The CDR3 nucleotides are TGTGCCAGCAGCCAAGGGGCCACAGGGATCGTTTTT. It yields the protein CASSQGATGIVF.

The chain recombines TRBV2 with TRBJ1-4; D is unresolved. This CDR3 has 14 residues. Germline V gene lookup returns CDR1 SNHLY and CDR2 FYNNEI. Trimming shortened V by 4 bases and J by 8 bases, and 14 bases separated the two germline ends. CDR3 in DNA: TGTGCCAGCAGTGTCCCGGCAGAAACGGAAAAACTGTTTTTT. Its translation: CASSVPAETEKLFF. Variable domain in full (rest from reference TRBV2 and TRBJ1-4): EPEVTQTPSHQVTQMGQEVILRCVPISNHLYFYWYRQILGQKVEFLVSFYNNEISEKSEIFDDQFSVERPDGSNFTLKIRSTKLEDSAMYFCASSVPAETEKLFFGSGTQLSVL.

The V and J genes are TRBV5-6 and TRBJ2-7; D possibly matches TRBD1 or TRBD2 (5 bases each). Trimming pared 0 bases from V and 7 bases from J, leaving 14 bases between. The CDR3 length is 14 residues. Germline CDR1 SGHDT, CDR2 YYEEEE. CDR3 residues: CASSLVGTTREQYF. The CDR3 nucleotides are TGTGCCAGCAGCTTGGTTGGGACCACTAGGGAGCAGTACTTC.

In its sample, this clonotype was seen a few times. The chain has TRBV11-2 and TRBJ1-3; possible D gene TRBD1, 5 bases. CDR1 is SGHAT and CDR2 is FQNNGV in the germline V gene. The V end was cut by 4 bases, the J end by 7 bases, with 11 bases between. The CDR3 sequence is 13 residues long. CDR3 nucleotide sequence: TGTGCCAGCAGCTCGGGTGAGGGGAACACCATATATTTT. Its translation is CASSSGEGNTIYF.

This clonotype was seen just once. The rearrangement links TRBV29-1 to TRBJ2-2; 8 bases align to TRBD1. This CDR3 region has 14 residues. V shed 8 bases and J 4 bases; nucleotides not matched to a gene: 9. Germline CDR1 is SQVTM and CDR2 is ANQGSEA. The DNA for the CDR3 is TGCAGCCCCTGGGGACAGGCCCTCACCGGGGAGCTGTTTTTT. It codes for CSPWGQALTGELFF.

The genes are TRBV15 and TRBJ1-6; a possible D gene is TRBD1 (6 bases). Trimming left V 6 bases short and J 13 bases short, with 19 bases between. The CDR3 consists of 14 residues. Looked up from germline, CDR1 is LNHNV and CDR2 is YYDKDF (reference sequence). The CDR3 here is CATSLTGGPLPLHF. The CDR3 bases are TGTGCCACCAGTTTGACAGGCGGACCCCTGCCCCTCCACTTT. Full variable domain (remainder filled in from reference TRBV15 and TRBJ1-6): DAMVIQNPRYQVTQFGKPVTLSCSQTLNHNVMYWYQQKSSQAPKLLFHYYDKDFNNEADTPDNFQSRRPNTSFCFLDIRSPGLGDTAMYLCATSLTGGPLPLHFGNGTRLTVT.

J is TRBJ1-6 and V is TRBV10-3, with 8 bases matching TRBD1. CDR1 is ENHRY, CDR2 SYGVKD, per germline. This CDR3 spans 15 amino acids. V gave up 5 bases and J gave up 7 bases; unmatched junction bases: 7. This CDR3 is CAISRTGLKNSPLHF. The CDR3 DNA reads TGTGCCATCAGTAGGACAGGGCTAAAGAATTCACCCCTCCACTTT.

This clonotype has a count of ten or more. The CDR3 DNA sequence: TGTGCCAGCAGTTTGCTACAGAGCAATCAGCCCCAGCATTTT. Translation gives CASSLLQSNQPQHF. The chain is built from TRBV12-3 or TRBV12-4 and TRBJ1-5; D not certain. The CDR3 has 14 residues. Trimming shortened V by 3 bases and J by 1 base, and 7 bases separated the two germline ends.

V is TRBV29-1 and J is TRBJ1-1; TRBD1 matches 11 bases. Losses at the gene ends were 4 bases for V and 5 bases for J; bases not matched to a gene: 12. The CDR3 runs 16 residues. In germline, CDR1 is SQVTM, CDR2 ANQGSEA. The DNA of the CDR3 is TGCAGCGTTGGACTAGCGGGACAGGGGGAATGGACTGAAGCTTTCTTT. As protein: CSVGLAGQGEWTEAFF.

A remark on this clonotype: One base away lies a much larger clone, so this may be a sequencing read error. This rearrangement joins TRBV19 to TRBJ2-7, with 7 nucleotides matching TRBD2. Trimming removed 1 base from V and 5 bases from J; junction bases left unmatched: 8. The CDR3 has 15 residues. Looked up from germline, CDR1 is LNHDA and CDR2 is SQIVND (reference sequence). The CDR3 loop reads CASSIAFGLVHEQYF. The DNA of the CDR3 is TGTGCCAGTAGTATAGCGTTCGGACTAGTCCACGAGCAGTACTTC. Drawing the rest from reference TRBV19 and TRBJ2-7, the complete variable domain is DGGITQSPKYLFRKEGQNVTLSCEQNLNHDAMYWYRQDPGQGLRLIYYSQIVNDFQKGDIAEGYSVSREKKESFPLTVTSAQKNPTAFYLCASSIAFGLVHEQYFGPGTRLTVT.

In this sample, this clonotype turned up many times. This rearrangement joins TRBV7-9 to TRBJ2-5; 10 positions agree with TRBD1. The ends lost 9 bases at V and 5 bases at J; junction bases unmatched: 9. This CDR3 has 14 amino acids. Germline loops: CDR1 SEHNR, CDR2 FQNEAQ (reference sequence). Written as DNA, the CDR3 is TGTGCCAGTAGCCCGACAGGGGGCCGTGAGACCCAGTACTTC. This codes for CASSPTGGRETQYF.

V gene TRBV10-3 combines with J gene TRBJ1-1; 9 bases fit TRBD1. The CDR3 covers 16 residues. Germline V gene data show CDR1 as ENHRY and CDR2 as SYGVKD. The ends lost 6 bases at V and 4 bases at J; junction bases unmatched: 12. For the CDR3, the DNA is TGTGCCATCAGACCCGGGACAGGGCCGTTGGGCACTGAAGCTTTCTTT. Its protein is CAIRPGTGPLGTEAFF.

This clonotype was counted many times. The chain recombines TRBV19 with TRBJ1-1; D is unclear. Between the trimmed V and J ends, which lost 4 bases and 10 bases, there was a span of 16 bases. This CDR3 is 13 amino acids long. Germline V gene lookup returns CDR1 LNHDA and CDR2 SQIVND (reference sequence). For the CDR3, the DNA is TGTGCCAGTAGTAAGCGGCTCACGGAGGGAGCTTTCTTT. This sequence encodes CASSKRLTEGAFF.

Concerning this clonotype: At one end, the junction sequence differs from germline, possibly due to a read error. The chain joins TRBV2 to TRBJ2-5, with D possibly matching TRBD2 (5 bases). This CDR3 contains 15 residues. Germline V CDR1 and CDR2: SNHLY, FYNNEI. For the CDR3, the DNA is TGTGCCATCAGTGTTTCGGGGTGTGGGCCCAAGGCCCAGTACTTC. Encoded protein: CAISVSGCGPKAQYF. Variable domain in full (rest from reference TRBV2 and TRBJ2-5): EPEVTQTPSHQVTQMGQEVILRCVPISNHLYFYWYRQILGQKVEFLVSFYNNEISEKSEIFDDQFSVERPDGSNFTLKIRSTKLEDSAMYFCAISVSGCGPKAQYFGPGTRLLVL.

Only a few counts were recorded for this clonotype. This chain connects TRBV6-1 to TRBJ2-5; 7 bases map to TRBD2. Germline CDR1 is MNHNS and CDR2 is SASEGT. V trimming: 6 bases; J trimming: 7 bases; junction bases outside the gene matches: 17. CDR3 length: 16 amino acids. The CDR3 nucleotides are TGTGCCAGCAGCCTAGCGGTTACTGGGGGGATTGGGACCCAGTACTTC. It is translated as CASSLAVTGGIGTQYF.

This clonotype was seen at least ten times. The chain couples TRBV10-3 to TRBJ1-1, with 7 bases fitting TRBD1. The CDR3 sequence is 14 residues long. The V gene's germline CDR1 is ENHRY and CDR2 SYGVKD. Unmatched junction bases numbered 1, after V lost 2 bases and J lost 1 base. As DNA, the CDR3 is TGTGCCATCAGTGAGCGGACAGGGAACACTGAAGCTTTCTTT. Translated: CAISERTGNTEAFF.

The V gene is TRBV4-2, the J gene TRBJ2-7, with no clear D. Germline V gene sequence: CDR1 LGHNA, CDR2 YNFKEQ. V dropped 0 bases and J dropped 3 bases, with 6 bases sitting between them. The CDR3 consists of 13 residues. The CDR3 region has the DNA TGTGCCAGCAGCCAAGATAACTACTACGAGCAGTACTTC. Its translation: CASSQDNYYEQYF.

This clonotype showed up many times. This chain uses TRBV7-8 with TRBJ2-6; TRBD2 agrees at 14 bases. The V and J ends lost 5 bases and 3 bases, in that order; junction bases with no gene match: 12. The germline V gene encodes CDR1 SGHVS and CDR2 FQNEAQ. The CDR3 has 20 residues. This CDR3 is CASSPVRGLAGAGGANVLTF. CDR3 DNA: TGTGCCAGCAGCCCAGTGAGGGGACTAGCGGGAGCGGGTGGGGCCAACGTCCTGACTTTC.

The genes are TRBV29-1 and TRBJ1-2; 7 nucleotides align to TRBD1. Unmatched junction bases numbered 11, after V lost 8 bases and J lost 2 bases. The CDR3 totals 14 residues. Germline assignment: CDR1 SQVTM and CDR2 ANQGSEA. In nucleotides, the CDR3 is TGCAGCACCGGGACAGAGCGACAGAACTATGGCTACACCTTC. Translation: CSTGTERQNYGYTF.

This chain joins TRBV29-1 and TRBJ1-2; the D gene is possibly TRBD1 (6 bases). V lost 8 bases and J lost 6, with 16 bases in between. Germline V CDR1 and CDR2: SQVTM, ANQGSEA. CDR3 size: 12 residues. CDR3: CSFTQGSNGYTF. CDR3 bases: TGCAGCTTTACACAGGGAAGCAATGGCTACACCTTC.